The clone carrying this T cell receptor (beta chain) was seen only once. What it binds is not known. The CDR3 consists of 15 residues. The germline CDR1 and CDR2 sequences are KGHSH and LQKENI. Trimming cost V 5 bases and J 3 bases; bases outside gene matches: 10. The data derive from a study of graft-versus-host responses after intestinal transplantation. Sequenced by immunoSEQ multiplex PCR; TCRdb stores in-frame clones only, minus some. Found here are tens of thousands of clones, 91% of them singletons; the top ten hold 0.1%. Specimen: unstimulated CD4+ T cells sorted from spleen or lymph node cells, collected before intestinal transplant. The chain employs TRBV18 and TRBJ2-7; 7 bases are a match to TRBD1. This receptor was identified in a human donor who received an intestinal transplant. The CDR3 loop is CASSWGQLVNYEQYF. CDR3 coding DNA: TGTGCCAGCTCATGGGGACAGCTGGTGAACTACGAGCAGTACTTC.